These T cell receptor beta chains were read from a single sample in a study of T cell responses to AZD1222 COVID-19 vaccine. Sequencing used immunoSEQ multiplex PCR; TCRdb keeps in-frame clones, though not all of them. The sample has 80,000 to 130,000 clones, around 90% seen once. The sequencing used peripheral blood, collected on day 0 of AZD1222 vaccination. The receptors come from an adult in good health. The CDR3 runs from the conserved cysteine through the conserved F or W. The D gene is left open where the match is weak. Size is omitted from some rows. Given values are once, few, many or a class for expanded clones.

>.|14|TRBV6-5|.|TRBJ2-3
CASSLTGLADTQYF
TGTGCCAGCAGTCTGACGGGACTGGCAGATACGCAGTATTTT
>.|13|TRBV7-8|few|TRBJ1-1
CASSTERNTEAFF
TGTGCCAGCAGCACGGAAAGGAACACTGAAGCTTTCTTT
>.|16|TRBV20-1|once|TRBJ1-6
CSASAGHSVENSPLHF
TGCAGTGCTAGTGCGGGGCACTCCGTCGAAAATTCACCCCTCCACTTT
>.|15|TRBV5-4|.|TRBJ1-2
CASSSPGHMNYGYTF
TGTGCCAGCAGCTCCCCGGGACATATGAACTATGGCTACACCTTC
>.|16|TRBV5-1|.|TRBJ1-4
CASRAPTSATNEKLFF
TGCGCCAGCAGAGCCCCGACTTCTGCAACTAATGAAAAACTGTTTTTT
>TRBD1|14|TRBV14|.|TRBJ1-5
CASSRTGRHQPQHF
TGTGCCAGCAGCCGGACAGGGAGGCATCAGCCCCAGCATTTT
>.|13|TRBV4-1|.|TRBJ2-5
CASSLSGQETQYF
TGCGCCAGCAGCCTGAGCGGACAAGAGACCCAGTACTTC
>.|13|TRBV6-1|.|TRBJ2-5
CASSENYYGTQYF
TGTGCCAGCAGTGAGAACTATTATGGGACCCAGTACTTC
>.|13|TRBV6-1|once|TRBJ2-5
CASSEWSEETQYF
TGTGCCAGCAGTGAATGGTCAGAAGAGACCCAGTACTTC
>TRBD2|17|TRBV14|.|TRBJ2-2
CASSQDAAGGPGGELFF
TGTGCCAGCAGCCAAGATGCAGCGGGGGGGCCCGGCGGGGAGCTGTTTTTT
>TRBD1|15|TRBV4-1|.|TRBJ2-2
CASSQEGQSYGELFF
TGCGCCAGCAGCCAAGAGGGACAGTCCTACGGGGAGCTGTTTTTT
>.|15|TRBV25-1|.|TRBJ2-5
CASSEFRGNQETQYF
TGTGCCAGCAGTGAATTTCGGGGGAACCAAGAGACCCAGTACTTC
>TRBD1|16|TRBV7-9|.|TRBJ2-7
CASSDPLDRVGYEQYF
TGTGCCAGCAGCGATCCTCTGGACAGGGTTGGGTACGAGCAGTACTTC
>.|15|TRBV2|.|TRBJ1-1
CASSDSWGRGTEAFF
TGTGCCAGCAGTGACTCTTGGGGCCGTGGCACTGAAGCTTTCTTT
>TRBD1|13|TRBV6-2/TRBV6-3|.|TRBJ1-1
CASSDRDRGQAFF
TGTGCCAGCAGTGACCGGGACAGGGGACAAGCTTTCTTT
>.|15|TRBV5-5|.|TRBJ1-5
CASSLGAWLLEPQHF
TGTGCCAGCAGCTTGGGGGCCTGGTTGTTAGAGCCCCAGCATTTT
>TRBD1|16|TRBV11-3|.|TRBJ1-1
CASSSWTGWGNTEAFF
TGTGCCAGCAGCTCTTGGACAGGGTGGGGAAACACTGAAGCTTTCTTT